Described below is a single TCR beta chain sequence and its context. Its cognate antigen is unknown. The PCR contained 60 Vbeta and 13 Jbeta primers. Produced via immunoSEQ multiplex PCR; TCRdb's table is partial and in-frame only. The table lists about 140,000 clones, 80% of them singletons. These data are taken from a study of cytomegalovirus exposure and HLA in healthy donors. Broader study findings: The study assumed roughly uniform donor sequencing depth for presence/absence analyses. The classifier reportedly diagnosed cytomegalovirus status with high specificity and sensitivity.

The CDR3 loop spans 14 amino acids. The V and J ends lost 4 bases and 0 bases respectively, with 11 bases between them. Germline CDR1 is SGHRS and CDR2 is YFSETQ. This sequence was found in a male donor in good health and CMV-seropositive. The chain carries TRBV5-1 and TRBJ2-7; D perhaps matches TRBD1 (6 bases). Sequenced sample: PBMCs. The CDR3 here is CASSPDSTSYEQYF. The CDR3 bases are TGCGCCAGCAGCCCGGACAGCACCTCCTACGAGCAGTACTTC. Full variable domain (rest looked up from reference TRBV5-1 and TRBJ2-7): KAGVTQTPRYLIKTRGQQVTLSCSPISGHRSVSWYQQTPGQGLQFLFEYFSETQRNKGNFPGRFSGRQFSNSRSEMNVSTLELGDSALYLCASSPDSTSYEQYFGPGTRLTVT.